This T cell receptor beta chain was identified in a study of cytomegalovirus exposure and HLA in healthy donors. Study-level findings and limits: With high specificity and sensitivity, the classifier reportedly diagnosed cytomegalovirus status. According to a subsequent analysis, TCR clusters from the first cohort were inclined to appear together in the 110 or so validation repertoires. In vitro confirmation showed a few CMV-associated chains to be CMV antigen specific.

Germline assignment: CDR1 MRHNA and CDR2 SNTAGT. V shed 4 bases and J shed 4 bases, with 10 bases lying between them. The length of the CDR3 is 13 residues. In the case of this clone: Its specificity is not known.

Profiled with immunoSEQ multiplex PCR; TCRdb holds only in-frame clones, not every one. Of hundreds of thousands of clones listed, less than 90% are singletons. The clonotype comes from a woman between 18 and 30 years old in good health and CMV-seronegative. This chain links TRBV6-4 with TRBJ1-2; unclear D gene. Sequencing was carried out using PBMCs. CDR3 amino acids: CASSVQVGYGYTF. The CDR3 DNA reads TGTGCCAGCAGTGTGCAGGTTGGCTATGGCTACACCTTC.